The 13 T cell receptor beta chains given below trace back to one sample, sequenced in a study of blood T cell repertoires in COVID-19. Assay: immunoSEQ multiplex PCR; the TCRdb copy retains only in-frame clones and omits some. The table has roughly 140,000 clones, roughly 79% seen once; the top ten hold approximately 8%. Material for sequencing was peripheral blood. These receptors originate from a man in his fifties with active or convalescent COVID-19.

The rearrangement links TRBV7-2 to TRBJ2-7; 8 nucleotides align to TRBD1. Trimming cost V 5 bases and J 4 bases; bases outside gene matches: 13. Germline CDR1 and CDR2: SGHTA and FQGNSA. The CDR3 has 16 amino acids. CDR3 protein: CASSQAPGTGAYEQYF. CDR3 DNA sequence: TGTGCCAGCAGCCAGGCCCCCGGGACAGGAGCATACGAGCAGTACTTC.

The sample holds a few counts of this clone. This chain connects TRBV29-1 to TRBJ2-7; 7 nucleotides agree with TRBD2. V shed 1 base, J shed 4 bases, and the junction held 7 bases outside the gene matches. The CDR3 runs 14 residues. Germline V lookup: CDR1 SQVTM, CDR2 ANQGSEA. CDR3 nucleotides: TGCAGCGTTGAAGGGGCTAGCGGAGATTACGAGCAGTACTTC. Translation: CSVEGASGDYEQYF.

J is TRBJ2-2 and V is TRBV19, with 11 positions matching TRBD2. The CDR3 runs 17 residues. Germline V gene sequence: CDR1 LNHDA, CDR2 SQIVND (reference sequence). J lost 5 bases, V lost 0 bases, and 5 bases had no gene match. This CDR3 is CASSIEVAGGRTGELFF. CDR3 sequence (DNA): TGTGCCAGTAGTATAGAGGTAGCGGGAGGGCGGACCGGGGAGCTGTTTTTT. The full variable domain, in which reference TRBV19 and TRBJ2-2 provide the parts outside the CDR3, is DGGITQSPKYLFRKEGQNVTLSCEQNLNHDAMYWYRQDPGQGLRLIYYSQIVNDFQKGDIAEGYSVSREKKESFPLTVTSAQKNPTAFYLCASSIEVAGGRTGELFFGEGSRLTVL.

This clone was observed a few times. For the CDR3, the DNA is TGTGCCAGCGGGAGGGCCGGGAACACTGAAGCTTTCTTT. Its translation: CASGRAGNTEAFF. The rearrangement uses TRBV28 and TRBJ1-1, with no clear D. The V and J ends lost 8 bases and 1 base respectively, with 11 bases between them. Per the germline V gene, CDR1 is MDHEN and CDR2 is SYDVKM. CDR3 size: 13 residues.

This clone came up a few times. The chain couples TRBV11-2 to TRBJ2-5, with a weak D call TRBD1 (6 bases). The germline V gene has CDR1 SGHAT and CDR2 FQNNGV. Trimming took off 4 bases at V and 3 bases at J, with 12 bases between the two ends. There are 14 residues in the CDR3. The CDR3 region is CASSSTGWEETQYF. CDR3 DNA sequence: TGTGCCAGCAGCTCGACAGGTTGGGAAGAGACCCAGTACTTC.

This sequence joins TRBV19 and TRBJ2-1, with TRBD2 identical over 7 bases. From germline, CDR1 is LNHDA and CDR2 SQIVND (reference sequence). V was pared by 7 bases and J by 0 bases, with 6 bases of the junction left unmatched. The CDR3 consists of 15 residues. CDR3 sequence (DNA): TGTGCCAGTACATCCGGGGGGAGCTCCTACAATGAGCAGTTCTTC. It translates to CASTSGGSSYNEQFF. Filled out from reference TRBV19 and TRBJ2-1, the complete variable domain reads DGGITQSPKYLFRKEGQNVTLSCEQNLNHDAMYWYRQDPGQGLRLIYYSQIVNDFQKGDIAEGYSVSREKKESFPLTVTSAQKNPTAFYLCASTSGGSSYNEQFFGPGTRLTVL.

This rearrangement joins TRBV6-5 to TRBJ1-5, with D unclear. CDR1 MNHEY and CDR2 SVGAGI come from the germline V gene. V lost 2 bases and J 0 bases, leaving 8 bases between the germline ends. CDR3 length equals 15 residues. CDR3 in amino acids: CASSYGGISNQPQHF. CDR3 DNA: TGTGCCAGCAGTTACGGCGGTATTAGCAATCAGCCCCAGCATTTT.

The rearrangement uses TRBV6-6 and TRBJ2-1; a weak D match, TRBD1 (5 bases). V was trimmed by 2 bases and J by 0 bases, leaving 11 bases between them. The CDR3 is made up of 16 amino acids. The V gene's germline CDR1 is MNHNY and CDR2 SVGAGI (reference sequence). The CDR3 protein is CASSYGAARSYNEQFF. CDR3 nucleotides: TGTGCCAGCAGTTACGGGGCGGCCCGCTCCTACAATGAGCAGTTCTTC.

This clone was counted at least ten times. J is TRBJ2-1 and V is TRBV7-2; D is possibly TRBD1 (5 bases). Germline CDR1 reads SGHTA; CDR2 reads FQGNSA. V was cut by 5 bases and J by 0 bases, with 11 bases left in between. CDR3 length: 15 residues. The CDR3, as DNA: TGTGCCAGCAGCCTTAGGGGCTCCTCCTACAATGAGCAGTTCTTC. Translating it yields CASSLRGSSYNEQFF.

The rearrangement links TRBV5-4 to TRBJ1-2; 8 positions agree with TRBD1. Per germline, CDR1 SGHNT and CDR2 YYREEE (reference sequence). CDR3 length equals 13 residues. Unmatched junction bases numbered 7, after V lost 4 bases and J lost 8 bases. This CDR3 is CASSPSDRVGYTF. The CDR3 bases are TGTGCCAGCAGCCCTTCGGACAGGGTGGGCTACACCTTC.

J is TRBJ2-7 and V is TRBV7-3; TRBD1 matches at 9 bases. The germline CDR1 and CDR2 sequences are SGHTA and FQGTGA. The CDR3 contains 18 residues. The trim removed 5 bases at V and 3 bases at J, leaving 17 bases unmatched. CDR3 bases: TGTGCCAGCAGCCCGTTGGGCCCTGGACAGGGGACCCTCTACGAGCAGTACTTC. It translates to CASSPLGPGQGTLYEQYF.

The chain recombines TRBV6-5 with TRBJ1-2; possible D gene TRBD1, 6 bases. CDR3 length: 14 amino acids. Looked up from germline, CDR1 is MNHEY and CDR2 is SVGAGI. Trimming pared 6 bases from V and 8 bases from J, leaving 19 bases between. The CDR3 nucleotides read TGTGCCAGCAGACTGATTGACAGGTCGGGAGGCTACACCTTC. Translated: CASRLIDRSGGYTF.

J is TRBJ1-3 and V is TRBV11-2; the D gene is possibly TRBD1 (5 bases). Germline CDR1 and CDR2: SGHAT and FQNNGV. V was pared by 1 base and J by 4 bases, with 11 bases between. The CDR3 covers 15 residues. Here the CDR3 reads CASSLGRVTGNTIYF. In DNA form, the CDR3 reads TGTGCCAGCAGCTTAGGCAGGGTGACCGGAAACACCATATATTTT.